The 23 T cell receptor beta chains below come from one sample, sequenced in a study of blood T cell repertoires in COVID-19. The method was immunoSEQ multiplex PCR; TCRdb's version includes in-frame clones alone and lacks a portion of them. The sample holds about 260,000 clones; roughly 90% are singletons and the top ten take around 0.7%. Sequencing was carried out using peripheral blood. The receptors come from a human donor in a cohort sampled during active COVID-19.

V usage is TRBV5-5 and J usage is TRBJ1-1, with unresolved D. The CDR3 is 14 residues long. Trimming removed 1 base from V and 0 bases from J, with 7 bases in between. Germline V lookup: CDR1 SGHKS, CDR2 YYEKEE (reference sequence). CDR3 sequence reads: CASSLKSVNTEAFF. The DNA of the CDR3 is TGTGCCAGCAGCTTGAAGAGTGTGAACACTGAAGCTTTCTTT. The complete variable domain, with remaining parts taken from reference TRBV5-5 and TRBJ1-1, reads DAGVTQSPTHLIKTRGQQVTLRCSPISGHKSVSWYQQVLGQGPQFIFQYYEKEERGRGNFPDRFSARQFPNYSSELNVNALLLGDSALYLCASSLKSVNTEAFFGQGTRLTVV.

The chain combines TRBV7-2 with TRBJ1-6; D remains ambiguous. V lost 2 bases, J lost 8 bases, and 10 bases lay in between. Per germline, CDR1 SGHTA and CDR2 FQGNSA. The CDR3 covers 14 residues. CDR3 in amino acids: CASSLRPGDSPLHF. DNA for the CDR3: TGTGCCAGCAGCTTAAGGCCCGGGGATTCACCCCTCCACTTT.

J is TRBJ1-2 and V is TRBV30; D gene ambiguous. The V gene's germline CDR1 is GTSNPN and CDR2 SVGIG (reference sequence). The CDR3 sequence is 15 residues long. The ends were cut back, 3 bases at V and 0 bases at J, with 14 bases in the middle. The CDR3 sequence is CAWRAFHATNYGYTF. The CDR3 DNA follows: TGTGCCTGGAGAGCCTTCCACGCGACTAACTATGGCTACACCTTC.

The gene calls are TRBV20-1 and TRBJ2-7; no clear D gene. Trimming shortened V by 8 bases and J by 1 base, and 9 bases separated the two germline ends. Germline values: CDR1 DFQATT, CDR2 SNEGSKA (reference sequence). The CDR3 spans 11 residues. The CDR3 loop is CSPGGSYEQYF. Written as DNA, the CDR3 is TGCAGTCCTGGCGGTTCCTACGAGCAGTACTTC.

This chain connects TRBV28 to TRBJ2-1, with 7 bases lining up with TRBD1. This CDR3 spans 15 amino acids. Germline loops: CDR1 MDHEN, CDR2 SYDVKM. V shed 5 bases and J 3 bases; nucleotides not matched to a gene: 7. The CDR3 region has the DNA TGTGCCAGCAGTGGTTTCAGGGGGATCTACAATGAGCAGTTCTTC. Encoded protein: CASSGFRGIYNEQFF.

This clone was seen a few times. The gene calls are TRBV20-1 and TRBJ2-7; D is uncertain. V gave up 1 base and J gave up 6 bases, with 7 bases separating them. The CDR3 spans 11 residues. Germline V CDR1 and CDR2: DFQATT, SNEGSKA (reference sequence). The CDR3 bases are TGCAGTGCTAGAGTTCTAGGCGAGCAGTACTTC. Its translation: CSARVLGEQYF.

This chain connects TRBV12-3 or TRBV12-4 to TRBJ1-1; tentatively, D is TRBD1 (5 bases). This CDR3 is built from 13 residues. Trimming shortened V by 2 bases and J by 3 bases, and 7 bases separated the two germline ends. The CDR3, as DNA: TGTGCCAGCAGTTTATCAGGGTACACTGAAGCTTTCTTT. Its translation: CASSLSGYTEAFF.

The genes are TRBV12-5 and TRBJ2-1; TRBD2 might be the D (6 bases). The CDR3 is 17 amino acids. V was clipped by 5 bases and J by 1 base, with 18 bases between them. CDR1 LGHNT and CDR2 FRNRAP come from the germline V gene. As DNA, the CDR3 is TGTGCTAGTGGTCTTTACCCCGGGAGTAGTTCCTACAATGAGCAGTTCTTC. Its translation: CASGLYPGSSSYNEQFF.

The chain is built from TRBV12-3 or TRBV12-4 and TRBJ1-4, with D possibly matching TRBD1 (5 bases). The V gene lost 6 bases and the J gene lost 4 bases, with 9 bases spanning the gap. The CDR3 consists of 13 residues. CDR3 sequence: CASSRGSNEKLFF. In DNA, the CDR3 is TGTGCCAGCAGCCGGGGGAGTAATGAAAAACTGTTTTTT.

J is TRBJ2-5 and V is TRBV18; D might be TRBD1 (5 bases). This CDR3 is 12 amino acids long. The ends were cut back, 3 bases at V and 4 bases at J, with 6 bases in the middle. The germline V gene encodes CDR1 KGHSH and CDR2 LQKENI. The CDR3 sequence: CASSPGRETQYF. CDR3 in DNA: TGTGCCAGCTCACCGGGGCGAGAGACCCAGTACTTC. Full variable domain (rest looked up from reference TRBV18 and TRBJ2-5): NAGVMQNPRHLVRRRGQEARLRCSPMKGHSHVYWYRQLPEEGLKFMVYLQKENIIDESGMPKERFSAEFPKEGPSILRIQQVVRGDSAAYFCASSPGRETQYFGPGTRLLVL.

This rearrangement joins TRBV6-2 or TRBV6-3 to TRBJ1-2; TRBD1 matches at 7 bases. The CDR3 runs 13 residues. Germline V gene sequence: CDR1 MNHEY, CDR2 SVGEGT. V shed 3 bases and J 7 bases; nucleotides not matched to a gene: 5. DNA of the CDR3: TGTGCCAGCAGTTATAACAGGGGCGGTGGCTACACCTTC. Translated, it gives CASSYNRGGGYTF.

The V and J genes are TRBV10-3 and TRBJ1-1; possible D gene TRBD1, 5 bases. CDR1 and CDR2 from the germline V gene are ENHRY and SYGVKD. V was clipped by 0 bases and J by 1 base, with 15 bases between them. The CDR3 contains 17 residues. The CDR3, as DNA: TGTGCCATCAGTGAGTCGAGCCAGGGCAAGTGGAACACTGAAGCTTTCTTT. Protein sequence: CAISESSQGKWNTEAFF.

This chain connects TRBV6-5 to TRBJ1-6; D gene ambiguous. V was shortened by 6 bases and J by 7 bases, with 10 bases between the two germline ends. The germline V gene encodes CDR1 MNHEY and CDR2 SVGAGI. The CDR3 spans 13 residues. The CDR3: CASSSFMNSPLHF. The DNA for the CDR3 is TGTGCCAGCAGCTCGTTTATGAATTCACCCCTCCACTTT.

The chain recombines TRBV5-4 with TRBJ2-7, with 9 bases aligning to TRBD1. Germline V gene sequence: CDR1 SGHNT, CDR2 YYREEE (reference sequence). The CDR3 spans 13 residues. The junction had 10 bases not matched to a gene; V was cut back by 9 bases and J by 6 bases. CDR3 loop: CATFTGGGFEQYF. CDR3 coding DNA: TGTGCCACCTTTACAGGGGGCGGGTTCGAGCAGTACTTC.

The chain employs TRBV7-2 and TRBJ1-5; TRBD1 is a possible D gene (6 bases). The CDR3 extends over 15 amino acids. Germline-derived CDR1 and CDR2 are SGHTA and FQGNSA. The V end was cut by 1 base, the J end by 6 bases, with 13 bases between. CDR3 sequence (DNA): TGTGCCAGCAGCTTAGTTGAGAGGGGGGGTCAGCCCCAGCATTTT. It translates to CASSLVERGGQPQHF.

This clone appeared a single time. V usage is TRBV6-5 and J usage is TRBJ2-7; 7 bases map to TRBD2. The trim removed 2 bases at V and 6 bases at J, leaving 1 base unmatched. The CDR3 sequence is 12 residues long. Germline values: CDR1 MNHEY, CDR2 SVGAGI. The DNA for the CDR3 is TGTGCCAGCAGTTACCCGGGGGGCGAGCAGTACTTC. Translating gives CASSYPGGEQYF.

The chain recombines TRBV3-1 (or the pseudogene TRBV3-2) with TRBJ1-2, with 12 nucleotides matching TRBD1. This CDR3 comprises 14 residues. CDR1 and CDR2 from the germline V gene are LGHDT and YNNKEL (reference sequence). Trimming at V came to 3 bases and at J to 6 bases, leaving 2 bases not matched to a gene. As DNA, the CDR3 is TGTGCCAGCAGCCAGGGGACAGGGGGCGATGGCTACACCTTC. Protein: CASSQGTGGDGYTF.

The chain employs TRBV24-1 and TRBJ2-4; 7 positions match TRBD2. V lost 4 bases and J lost 6; bases outside the gene matches: 5. The CDR3 consists of 14 residues. CDR1 is KGHDR and CDR2 is SFDVKD in the germline V gene. CDR3 in DNA: TGTGCCACCAGTGACCCCAGGGAGGGAAACATTCAGTACTTC. It codes for CATSDPREGNIQYF.

This clone was found once. The V call is TRBV19, the J call TRBJ1-3, with D possibly TRBD1 on 5 matching bases. Germline V gene lookup returns CDR1 LNHDA and CDR2 SQIVND (reference sequence). The CDR3 is 17 residues long. V dropped 0 bases and J dropped 2 bases, with 14 bases sitting between them. CDR3 amino acids: CASSIDLDTYTGNTIYF. The DNA for the CDR3 is TGTGCCAGTAGTATAGACCTGGACACCTATACTGGAAACACCATATATTTT.

The chain recombines TRBV6-6 with TRBJ1-5; maybe TRBD1 (5 bases). This CDR3 is built from 15 residues. CDR1 is MNHNY, CDR2 SVGAGI, per germline (reference sequence). Trimming left V 9 bases short and J 1 base short, with 16 bases between. CDR3 loop: CASSTGGASNQPQHF. CDR3 DNA sequence: TGTGCCAGTTCAACAGGAGGGGCGAGCAATCAGCCCCAGCATTTT.

The chain joins TRBV2 to TRBJ2-2; 10 nucleotides agree with TRBD2. Germline V gives CDR1 SNHLY, CDR2 FYNNEI. The CDR3 contains 17 residues. Unmatched junction bases numbered 8, after V lost 1 base and J lost 6 bases. The CDR3 loop is CASSEDLAGVIAGELFF. The CDR3 DNA sequence: TGTGCCAGCAGTGAAGACCTAGCGGGAGTTATAGCCGGGGAGCTGTTTTTT. Based on the CDR3 plus reference TRBV2 and TRBJ2-2, the full variable domain is EPEVTQTPSHQVTQMGQEVILRCVPISNHLYFYWYRQILGQKVEFLVSFYNNEISEKSEIFDDQFSVERPDGSNFTLKIRSTKLEDSAMYFCASSEDLAGVIAGELFFGEGSRLTVL.

The V call is TRBV11-2, the J call TRBJ2-3, with D maybe TRBD2 (6 bases). Trimming removed 5 bases from V and 0 bases from J, with 15 bases in between. The CDR3 has 16 amino acids. The germline CDR1 and CDR2 sequences are SGHAT and FQNNGV. The CDR3 DNA follows: TGTGCCAGCAGCCCCCTTAGCGGATCTAGCACAGATACGCAGTATTTT. Encoded protein: CASSPLSGSSTDTQYF.

The V call is TRBV5-6, the J call TRBJ1-3; 7 bases fit TRBD1. Looked up from germline, CDR1 is SGHDT and CDR2 is YYEEEE. V was pared by 4 bases and J by 4 bases, with 5 bases of the junction left unmatched. The CDR3 sequence is 14 residues long. CDR3 residues: CASSRRGLGNTIYF. The CDR3 DNA sequence: TGTGCCAGCAGCAGGAGGGGGCTAGGAAACACCATATATTTT.